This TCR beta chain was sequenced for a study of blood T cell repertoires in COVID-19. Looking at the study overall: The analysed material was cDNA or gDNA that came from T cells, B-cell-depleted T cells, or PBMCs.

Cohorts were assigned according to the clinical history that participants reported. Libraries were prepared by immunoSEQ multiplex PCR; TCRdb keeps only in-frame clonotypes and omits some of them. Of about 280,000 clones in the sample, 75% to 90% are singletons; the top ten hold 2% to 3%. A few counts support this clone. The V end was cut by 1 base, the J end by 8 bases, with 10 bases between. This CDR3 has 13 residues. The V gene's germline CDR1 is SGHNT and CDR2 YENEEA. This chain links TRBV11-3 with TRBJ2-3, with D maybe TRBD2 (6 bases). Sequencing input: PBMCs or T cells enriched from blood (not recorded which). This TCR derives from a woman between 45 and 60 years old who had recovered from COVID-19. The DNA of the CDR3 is TGTGCCAGCAGCTTAGGTTTCGGGGGTACGCAGTATTTT. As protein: CASSLGFGGTQYF.